This T cell receptor beta chain was obtained from a study of blood T cell repertoires in COVID-19. Across the whole study: The origin of the acute and convalescent COVID-19 samples was the United States, Italy and Spain. Sources were T cells, B-cell-depleted T cells, or PBMCs; the material itself was cDNA or gDNA.

The V gene end was trimmed by 2 bases and the J gene end by 4 bases; junction bases not matched to a gene: 5. The germline CDR1 and CDR2 sequences are LNHDA and SQIVND (reference sequence). The CDR3 spans 15 residues. Authors' methods: Cell counts per sample came from amplifying reference gene primers. Produced via immunoSEQ multiplex PCR; TCRdb's table is partial and in-frame only. V and J calls and clone size are those listed in that table; D and trimming were worked out from the DNA. The sample includes 70,000 to 95,000 clones, approximately 75% seen only once; the top ten take approximately 13%. This receptor was obtained from a human donor in a cohort sampled during active COVID-19. The sequencing sample was made of peripheral blood. The rearrangement joins TRBV19 to TRBJ1-5; 7 bases match TRBD1. CDR3 amino acids: CASSIQGTVNQPQHF. The CDR3, as DNA: TGTGCCAGTAGTATACAGGGGACAGTAAATCAGCCCCAGCATTTT.